The rows below give T cell receptor beta chains drawn from one sample of a study of T cell repertoires in cytomegalovirus infection. TCRdb analysed the reads with MiXCR anew, one entry per CDR3 protein. The sample yields around 270,000 distinct CDR3 sequences, roughly 9.1% seen once. Material for sequencing was PBMCs. These receptors were obtained from a human donor in good health (CMV status not recorded). Some clones in this sample may be carry-over from other donors' samples. CDR3s include the opening cysteine and the closing phenylalanine or tryptophan. Each record gives: J gene, CDR3 length, D gene, V gene, clone size, CDR3 DNA, CDR3 protein. D genes are given only for firm matches. A row's size may be missing; if present it is once, few, many or a size class.

J gene: TRBJ2-7; CDR3 length: 12; D gene: -; V gene: TRBV7-9; clone size: many; CDR3 DNA: TGTGCCAGCAGCCCGGGACTGAGCGAGCAGTACTTC; CDR3 protein: CASSPGLSEQYF
J gene: TRBJ1-3; CDR3 length: 16; D gene: TRBD1; V gene: TRBV19; clone size: -; CDR3 DNA: TGTGCCAGTAGTATAAGGGACAGGGCCACCGGAAACACCATATATTTT; CDR3 protein: CASSIRDRATGNTIYF
J gene: TRBJ1-1; CDR3 length: 15; D gene: -; V gene: TRBV5-8; clone size: -; CDR3 DNA: TGTGCCAGCAGCAGAACAGGGAAAGTGGGAACTGAAGCTTTCTTT; CDR3 protein: CASSRTGKVGTEAFF
J gene: TRBJ1-1; CDR3 length: 14; D gene: TRBD1; V gene: TRBV19; clone size: many; CDR3 DNA: TGTGCCAGTAGTACGACAGGGGCAAACACTGAAGCTTTCTTT; CDR3 protein: CASSTTGANTEAFF
J gene: TRBJ2-5; CDR3 length: 13; D gene: -; V gene: TRBV7-4; clone size: many; CDR3 DNA: TGTGCCAGCAGCCCCTTAGGCCAAGAGACCCAGTACTTC; CDR3 protein: CASSPLGQETQYF
J gene: TRBJ1-1; CDR3 length: 17; D gene: -; V gene: TRBV14; clone size: many; CDR3 DNA: TGTGCCAGCAGCCTTGGATTAAAGGAGACTCTGAACACTGAAGCTTTCTTT; CDR3 protein: CASSLGLKETLNTEAFF
J gene: TRBJ2-7; CDR3 length: 12; D gene: TRBD2; V gene: TRBV12-3/TRBV12-4; clone size: many; CDR3 DNA: TGTGCCAGCAGCCAACTAGCGAGCGAGCAGTACTTC; CDR3 protein: CASSQLASEQYF
J gene: TRBJ2-5; CDR3 length: 16; D gene: TRBD2; V gene: TRBV7-2; clone size: many; CDR3 DNA: TGTGCCAGCAGCTTAGAGGGGACTAGCGGGGGAAAGACCCAGTACTTC; CDR3 protein: CASSLEGTSGGKTQYF
J gene: TRBJ2-7; CDR3 length: 12; D gene: -; V gene: TRBV7-2; clone size: many; CDR3 DNA: TGTGCCAGCAGCTTAAGGGACCACGAGCAGTACTTC; CDR3 protein: CASSLRDHEQYF
J gene: TRBJ2-3; CDR3 length: 12; D gene: TRBD2; V gene: TRBV7-2; clone size: many; CDR3 DNA: TGTGCCAGCAGCTTACTCGGGACTAGTATGCATTTT; CDR3 protein: CASSLLGTSMHF
J gene: TRBJ1-3; CDR3 length: 15; D gene: -; V gene: TRBV12-3/TRBV12-4; clone size: -; CDR3 DNA: TGTGCCAGCAGTCCCTACAGGGACTCTGGAAACACCATATATTTT; CDR3 protein: CASSPYRDSGNTIYF
J gene: TRBJ1-4; CDR3 length: 13; D gene: -; V gene: TRBV15; clone size: -; CDR3 DNA: TGTGCCACCAGCAGAGATCTGGCAGGAGGACTCTTATTT; CDR3 protein: CATSRDLAGGLLF
J gene: TRBJ1-1; CDR3 length: 15; D gene: -; V gene: TRBV11-2; clone size: many; CDR3 DNA: TGTGCCAGCAGCCCTCGAGGGGCAATGAACACTGAAGCTTTCTTT; CDR3 protein: CASSPRGAMNTEAFF
J gene: TRBJ1-2; CDR3 length: 17; D gene: -; V gene: TRBV7-6; clone size: -; CDR3 DNA: TGTGCCAGCAGCTCCCCGATGACAGCCCAGGAGGACTATGGCTACACCTTC; CDR3 protein: CASSSPMTAQEDYGYTF
J gene: TRBJ2-7; CDR3 length: 13; D gene: TRBD1; V gene: TRBV7-2; clone size: many; CDR3 DNA: TGTGCCAGCAGCTTGACAGGGATTGGCGAGCAGTACTTC; CDR3 protein: CASSLTGIGEQYF
J gene: TRBJ1-5; CDR3 length: 15; D gene: -; V gene: TRBV7-2; clone size: many; CDR3 DNA: TGTGCCAGCAGCTTAGCAAAACCGGGATGGGGGCCCCAGCATTTT; CDR3 protein: CASSLAKPGWGPQHF
J gene: TRBJ2-1; CDR3 length: 14; D gene: TRBD1; V gene: TRBV29-1; clone size: many; CDR3 DNA: TGCAGCGTTGACGGGACAGGGGTGGGGAATGAGCAGTTCTTC; CDR3 protein: CSVDGTGVGNEQFF
J gene: TRBJ2-3; CDR3 length: 16; D gene: -; V gene: TRBV7-2; clone size: many; CDR3 DNA: TGTGCCAGCAGCTTTAGTGGGGGGGCCTACACAGATACGCAGTATTTT; CDR3 protein: CASSFSGGAYTDTQYF
J gene: TRBJ1-1; CDR3 length: 14; D gene: -; V gene: TRBV7-9; clone size: many; CDR3 DNA: TGTGCCAGCAGCGTAGCCCTAATGAACACTGAAGCTTTCTTT; CDR3 protein: CASSVALMNTEAFF
J gene: TRBJ2-7; CDR3 length: 15; D gene: TRBD1; V gene: TRBV10-1; clone size: few; CDR3 DNA: TGCGCCAGCAGTGATCCGGGACAGGGGAAAAACGAGCAGTACTTC; CDR3 protein: CASSDPGQGKNEQYF
J gene: TRBJ1-2; CDR3 length: 13; D gene: -; V gene: TRBV25-1; clone size: many; CDR3 DNA: TGTGCCAGCAGTGCGGCAGGGAGAGATGGCTACACCTTC; CDR3 protein: CASSAAGRDGYTF
J gene: TRBJ2-1; CDR3 length: 16; D gene: TRBD2; V gene: TRBV12-3/TRBV12-4; clone size: few; CDR3 DNA: TGTGCCAGCAGGAAGACTAGCGGGGGGCCCTACAATGAGCAGTTCTTC; CDR3 protein: CASRKTSGGPYNEQFF
J gene: TRBJ2-5; CDR3 length: 14; D gene: TRBD1; V gene: TRBV14; clone size: many; CDR3 DNA: TGTGCCAGCAGCTCGCAGGACAGGGGAGAGACCCAGTACTTC; CDR3 protein: CASSSQDRGETQYF
J gene: TRBJ1-4; CDR3 length: 17; D gene: TRBD1; V gene: TRBV7-8; clone size: many; CDR3 DNA: TGTGCCAGCAGCTCGTTCCGGGACAGGGGAACTAATGAAAAACTGTTTTTT; CDR3 protein: CASSSFRDRGTNEKLFF